This T cell receptor (beta chain) was sequenced during a study of blood T cells in healthy people across ages. Study conclusions and caveats: It was the long-lived donors that had more naive CD4+ cells and higher diversity than aged donors.

The CDR3 extends over 15 amino acids. In germline, CDR1 is SGHRS, CDR2 YFSETQ. Trimming took off 0 bases at V and 4 bases at J, with 14 bases between the two ends. Each sample had at least 6.5 million PBMCs isolated. Concerning this clonotype itself: Its specificity is not known.

Next came a second PCR, run for about 7 to 12 cycles, which used a sample-barcoded 5' primer along with a J-beta primer mix. Tagging of each cDNA molecule was performed by a template-switch adaptor with 12 random nucleotides. Any given sample supplied a minimum of 3 million CDR3-containing paired-end reads. TCRdb itself ran the 5' RACE reads through MiXCR, one entry per CDR3 protein. The sample holds approximately 690,000 distinct CDR3 sequences, around three fifths seen once. The sequence derives from a man aged 55 to 70 in good health. Sequences were obtained from blood. This chain uses TRBV5-1 with TRBJ2-7, with D possibly matching TRBD2 (6 bases). In nucleotides, the CDR3 is TGCGCCAGCAGCTTGGTGGCTAGCGAACAGTACGAGCAGTACTTC. This translates into CASSLVASEQYEQYF. The full variable domain, in which reference TRBV5-1 and TRBJ2-7 provide the parts outside the CDR3, is KAGVTQTPRYLIKTRGQQVTLSCSPISGHRSVSWYQQTPGQGLQFLFEYFSETQRNKGNFPGRFSGRQFSNSRSEMNVSTLELGDSALYLCASSLVASEQYEQYFGPGTRLTVT.